The 19 T cell receptor beta chains listed next were all sequenced from one sample in a study of cytomegalovirus exposure and HLA in healthy donors. PCR primers comprised 60 Vbeta and 13 Jbeta primers. Only in-frame clones appear in the TCRdb table, and some are missing; sequencing was by immunoSEQ multiplex PCR. This sample has 150,000 to 200,000 clones, with about 80% found just once. Material for sequencing was PBMCs. The receptors stem from a woman in her thirties in good health and CMV-seropositive.

The chain couples TRBV6-1 to TRBJ1-1; D may be TRBD1 (6 bases). Germline lookup yields CDR1 MNHNS and CDR2 SASEGT. The V gene lost 4 bases and the J gene lost 2 bases, with 14 bases spanning the gap. The CDR3 runs 15 residues. CDR3 loop: CASSAIQGINTEAFF. The CDR3, as DNA: TGTGCCAGCAGTGCCATACAGGGTATTAACACTGAAGCTTTCTTT.

The chain recombines TRBV19 with TRBJ2-1; 7 bases align to TRBD1. Trimming removed 8 bases from V and 8 bases from J; junction bases left unmatched: 12. The CDR3 loop spans 14 amino acids. From germline, CDR1 is LNHDA and CDR2 SQIVND (reference sequence). The DNA of the CDR3 is TGTGCCAGTTCTGAGGGGGCCGGCTTCTATGAGCAGTTCTTC. Translating it yields CASSEGAGFYEQFF.

V and J are TRBV2 and TRBJ2-5; unclear D gene. The CDR3 has 13 residues. Trimming left V 1 base short and J 4 bases short, with 7 bases between. CDR1 SNHLY and CDR2 FYNNEI come from the germline V gene. CDR3 sequence reads: CASSEVLRETQYF. The CDR3 region has the DNA TGTGCCAGCAGTGAAGTACTTCGAGAGACCCAGTACTTC.

This clone was seen a few times. The chain uses TRBV11-2 and TRBJ2-5, with TRBD2 identical over 10 bases. The V gene end was trimmed by 5 bases and the J gene end by 5 bases; junction bases not matched to a gene: 2. The germline V gene encodes CDR1 SGHAT and CDR2 FQNNGV. CDR3 length: 13 amino acids. The CDR3 here is CASSRSGGETQYF. Here the CDR3 DNA reads TGTGCCAGCAGCCGTAGCGGGGGGGAGACCCAGTACTTC.

The chain carries TRBV27 and TRBJ2-2; no clear D gene. CDR3 length: 14 amino acids. V was clipped by 7 bases and J by 5 bases, with 14 bases between them. The germline V gene has CDR1 MNHEY and CDR2 SMNVEV (reference sequence). CDR3 loop: CASTSLERTGELFF. The CDR3 region has the DNA TGTGCCAGCACCTCCCTGGAGAGGACCGGGGAGCTGTTTTTT.

The chain is built from TRBV25-1 and TRBJ1-2, with 9 bases that match TRBD1. The J segment lost 0 bases and the V segment lost 9 bases, leaving 14 bases of the junction unmatched. The CDR3 spans 17 residues. CDR1 MGHDK and CDR2 SYGVNS come from the germline V gene. The CDR3, as DNA: TGTGCCAGGAGGGACAGGGCACCCTGGGGGACTAACTATGGCTACACCTTC. This encodes CARRDRAPWGTNYGYTF.

V and J are TRBV4-1 and TRBJ1-6; the D is unclear. Trimming stripped 1 base from V and 7 bases from J, with 14 bases between. The CDR3 runs 16 residues. Germline V CDR1 and CDR2: MGHRA, YSYEKL. CDR3 region: CASSQGRADPNSPLHF. The CDR3 nucleotides are TGCGCCAGCAGCCAAGGGAGGGCCGATCCCAATTCACCCCTCCACTTT.

This chain connects TRBV2 to TRBJ1-1; perhaps TRBD1 as D (6 bases). CDR1 and CDR2 (germline): SNHLY, FYNNEI. The germline V and J ends were trimmed by 7 bases and 0 bases, with 12 bases remaining between them. There are 14 residues in the CDR3. CDR3 bases: TGTGCCAGCACCGAGACAGGAATGAACACTGAAGCTTTCTTT. Amino acids: CASTETGMNTEAFF.

The chain couples TRBV28 to TRBJ1-1, with D perhaps TRBD1 (6 bases). The CDR3 contains 15 residues. Trimming left V 5 bases short and J 1 base short, with 14 bases between. CDR1 MDHEN and CDR2 SYDVKM come from the germline V gene. This CDR3 is CASSTPDRSNTEAFF. The CDR3 DNA follows: TGTGCCAGCAGTACCCCGGACAGATCGAACACTGAAGCTTTCTTT. Full variable domain (remainder filled in from reference TRBV28 and TRBJ1-1): DVKVTQSSRYLVKRTGEKVFLECVQDMDHENMFWYRQDPGLGLRLIYFSYDVKMKEKGDIPEGYSVSREKKERFSLILESASTNQTSMYLCASSTPDRSNTEAFFGQGTRLTVV.

This chain links TRBV5-4 with TRBJ2-7, with a weak D call TRBD2 (5 bases). Germline CDR1 SGHNT, CDR2 YYREEE (reference sequence). V shed 4 bases and J shed 7 bases, with 15 bases lying between them. The CDR3 loop spans 13 amino acids. For the CDR3, the DNA is TGTGCCAGCAGCGCGGGCCTAGTAGGGGAGCAGTACTTC. This translates into CASSAGLVGEQYF.

V and J are TRBV6-6 and TRBJ2-3; 7 bases line up with TRBD2. J lost 0 bases, V lost 4 bases, and 7 bases had no gene match. Per germline, CDR1 MNHNY and CDR2 SVGAGI (reference sequence). The CDR3 runs 16 residues. The DNA for the CDR3 is TGTGCCAGCAGTTTGAGACTAGCAGGTAGCACAGATACGCAGTATTTT. Amino acids: CASSLRLAGSTDTQYF.

CDR3 sequence (DNA): TGTGCCTTGGTGGGCGGGAACTATGGCTACACCTTC. Encoded protein: CALVGGNYGYTF. This chain uses TRBV7-9 with TRBJ1-2; no firm D call. Looked up from germline, CDR1 is SEHNR and CDR2 is FQNEAQ (reference sequence). The CDR3 sequence is 12 residues long. The V gene lost 11 bases and the J gene lost 2 bases, with 12 bases spanning the gap.

The chain carries TRBV13 and TRBJ2-5; a weak D match, TRBD2 (7 bases). Germline-derived CDR1 and CDR2 are PRHDT and FYEKMQ (reference sequence). V was trimmed by 2 bases and J by 5 bases, leaving 18 bases between them. The CDR3 covers 16 residues. The CDR3 is CASSLTGTSSGETQYF. The CDR3 DNA follows: TGTGCCAGCAGCTTAACAGGGACTTCTAGCGGCGAGACCCAGTACTTC.

The CDR3 nucleotides read TGTGCCAGCAGCGCGACAGGGGGGTCCAATCAGCCCCAGCATTTT. This translates into CASSATGGSNQPQHF. The chain combines TRBV7-8 with TRBJ1-5; 9 nucleotides line up with TRBD1. Germline values: CDR1 SGHVS, CDR2 FQNEAQ. V shed 5 bases and J 3 bases; nucleotides not matched to a gene: 5. The CDR3 runs to 15 residues.

As concerns this clone: Different DNA sequences within this sample yield the same CDR3. The chain has TRBV6-4 and TRBJ2-1; 7 bases agree with TRBD1. The V gene's germline CDR1 is MRHNA and CDR2 SNTAGT. V shed 0 bases, J shed 2 bases, and the junction held 1 base outside the gene matches. The CDR3 is 15 amino acids. CDR3 sequence reads: CASSDSGGAYNEQFF. In nucleotides, the CDR3 is TGTGCCAGCAGTGACTCAGGGGGCGCCTACAATGAGCAGTTCTTC.

The chain is built from TRBV4-2 and TRBJ2-1; D uncertain. V dropped 5 bases and J dropped 7 bases, with 9 bases sitting between them. Per germline, CDR1 LGHNA and CDR2 YNFKEQ. There are 12 residues in the CDR3. The CDR3 sequence is CASSSLSNEQFF. The CDR3 DNA is TGTGCCAGCAGCTCTCTTAGTAATGAGCAGTTCTTC.

The CDR3 protein is CASSLDQGSYNSPLHF. Here the CDR3 DNA reads TGCGCCAGCAGCTTGGATCAGGGATCATATAATTCACCCCTCCACTTT. The V and J genes are TRBV5-1 and TRBJ1-6, with a tentative D call TRBD1 (5 bases). V dropped 0 bases and J dropped 4 bases, with 11 bases sitting between them. CDR3 length: 16 amino acids. Germline V gene data show CDR1 as SGHRS and CDR2 as YFSETQ. Supplemented by reference TRBV5-1 and TRBJ1-6, the full variable domain reads KAGVTQTPRYLIKTRGQQVTLSCSPISGHRSVSWYQQTPGQGLQFLFEYFSETQRNKGNFPGRFSGRQFSNSRSEMNVSTLELGDSALYLCASSLDQGSYNSPLHFGNGTRLTVT.

This clone was seen more than once but under ten times. The V and J genes are TRBV6-1 and TRBJ1-5; 7 bases match TRBD1. The V segment lost 4 bases and the J segment 4 bases; nucleotides outside the gene matches: 10. Per the germline V gene, CDR1 is MNHNS and CDR2 is SASEGT. The CDR3 runs 16 residues. The CDR3 coding sequence is TGTGCCAGCAGTGCGCTACAGGGGTTGGGAAATCAGCCCCAGCATTTT. Translated, it gives CASSALQGLGNQPQHF.

The J gene is TRBJ2-7, the V gene TRBV7-8; D remains ambiguous. The CDR3 is made up of 14 amino acids. CDR1 and CDR2 (germline): SGHVS, FQNEAQ. Trimming took off 5 bases at V and 3 bases at J, with 14 bases between the two ends. The CDR3: CASSRRRVDYEQYF. The CDR3 DNA sequence: TGTGCCAGCAGCCGTAGACGGGTAGACTACGAGCAGTACTTC.